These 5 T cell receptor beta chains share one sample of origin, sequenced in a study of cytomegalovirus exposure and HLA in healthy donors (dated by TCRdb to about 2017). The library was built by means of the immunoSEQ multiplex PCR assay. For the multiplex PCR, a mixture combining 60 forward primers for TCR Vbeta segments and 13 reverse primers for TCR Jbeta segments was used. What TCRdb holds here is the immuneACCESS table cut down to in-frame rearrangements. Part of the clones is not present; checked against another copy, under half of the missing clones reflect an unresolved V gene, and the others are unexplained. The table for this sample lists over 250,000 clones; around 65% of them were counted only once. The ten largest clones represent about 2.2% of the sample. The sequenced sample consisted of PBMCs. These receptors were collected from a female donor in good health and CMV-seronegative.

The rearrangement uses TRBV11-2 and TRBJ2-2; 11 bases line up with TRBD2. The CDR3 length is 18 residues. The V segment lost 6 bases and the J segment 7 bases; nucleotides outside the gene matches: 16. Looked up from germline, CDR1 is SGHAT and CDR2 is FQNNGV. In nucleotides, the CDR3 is TGTGCCAGCAGTCTCGAGAGTAGCGGGAGGGCCCCGGGCGGGGAGCTGTTTTTT. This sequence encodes CASSLESSGRAPGGELFF.

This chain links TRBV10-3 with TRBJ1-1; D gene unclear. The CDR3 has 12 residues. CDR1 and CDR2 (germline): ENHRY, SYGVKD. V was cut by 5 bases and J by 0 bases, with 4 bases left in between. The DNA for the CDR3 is TGTGCCATCAGTCAGATGAACACTGAAGCTTTCTTT. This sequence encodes CAISQMNTEAFF.

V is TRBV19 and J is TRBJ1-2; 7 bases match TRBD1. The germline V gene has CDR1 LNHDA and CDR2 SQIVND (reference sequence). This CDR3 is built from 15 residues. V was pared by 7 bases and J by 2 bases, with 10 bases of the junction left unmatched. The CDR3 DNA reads TGTGCCAGTATGGTTACAGGGGATAAGAACTATGGCTACACCTTC. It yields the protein CASMVTGDKNYGYTF.

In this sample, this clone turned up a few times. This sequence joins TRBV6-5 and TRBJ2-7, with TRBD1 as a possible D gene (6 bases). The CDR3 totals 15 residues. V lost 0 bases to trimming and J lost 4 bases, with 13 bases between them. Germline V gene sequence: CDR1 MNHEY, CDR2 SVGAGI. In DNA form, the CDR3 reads TGTGCCAGCAGTTACTCGATATCACAGGGTTACGAGCAGTACTTC. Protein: CASSYSISQGYEQYF.

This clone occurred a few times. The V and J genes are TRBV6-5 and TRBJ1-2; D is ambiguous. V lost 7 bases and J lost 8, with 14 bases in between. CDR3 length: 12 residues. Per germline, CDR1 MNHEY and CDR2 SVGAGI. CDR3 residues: CASTLSGDGYTF. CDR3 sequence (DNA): TGTGCCAGCACCCTGTCGGGAGACGGCTACACCTTC.